Detailed here is one TCR beta chain. The CDR3 runs to 15 residues. The V end was cut by 6 bases, the J end by 7 bases, with 16 bases between. Germline CDR1 is SGHTA and CDR2 is FQGNSA. Original handling: The assay estimated nucleated cells by amplifying reference gene primers. Data came from immunoSEQ multiplex PCR; TCRdb stores just in-frame clones and leaves some out. V and J calls and clone size are those listed in that table; D and trimming were worked out from the DNA. This sample has 7,500 to 9,000 clones, with roughly 84% found just once. The sample belongs to a study of blood T cell repertoires in COVID-19.

Sequencing was carried out using peripheral blood. The receptor was derived from a human donor in a cohort sampled during active COVID-19. The gene calls are TRBV7-2 and TRBJ1-6; no reliable D call. DNA for the CDR3: TGTGCCAGCAGGGGCAGTTTCGCAATCAATTCACCCCTCCACTTT. It codes for CASRGSFAINSPLHF. The whole variable domain, filled in from reference TRBV7-2 and TRBJ1-6, reads GAGVSQSPSNKVTEKGKDVELRCDPISGHTALYWYRQSLGQGLEFLIYFQGNSAPDKSGLPSDRFSAERTGGSVSTLTIQRTQQEDSAVYLCASRGSFAINSPLHFGNGTRLTVT.